Included here is one T cell receptor (beta chain) sequence, with context. Its antigen remains unidentified. Sequencing used immunoSEQ multiplex PCR; TCRdb keeps in-frame clones, though not all of them. The sample records around 120,000 clones, around 92% being singletons. The source of the sample is a study of T cell responses to AZD1222 COVID-19 vaccine. Study observations and caveats: Elevations in Spike-specific TCR breadth and depth followed administration of two AZD1222 doses.

This CDR3 is 14 amino acids long. V lost 4 bases and J 0 bases, leaving 8 bases between the germline ends. The germline CDR1 and CDR2 sequences are SGHRS and YFSETQ. The chain recombines TRBV5-1 with TRBJ1-5; D possibly corresponds to TRBD1 (5 bases). This sequence originates from an adult in good health. The sample consisted of peripheral blood, taken on day 0 of AZD1222 vaccination. The CDR3 region is CASSLTGSNQPQHF. In DNA form, the CDR3 reads TGCGCCAGCAGCCTCACAGGTAGCAATCAGCCCCAGCATTTT.